Sequencing of this TCR beta chain was carried out in a study of cytomegalovirus exposure and HLA in healthy donors. Germline V gives CDR1 LNHDA, CDR2 SQIVND (reference sequence). CDR3 size: 18 residues. The J segment lost 4 bases and the V segment lost 3 bases, leaving 16 bases of the junction unmatched. This clone has ten or more counts. Sequencing was performed with immunoSEQ multiplex PCR; in TCRdb, only in-frame clones are kept and a portion is missing. The repertoire includes about 140,000 clones, almost 85% of them detected once, and 25% to 30% sits in the top ten. This receptor was obtained from a man aged 25-40 years in good health and CMV-seropositive. The chain joins TRBV19 to TRBJ2-3, with 7 nucleotides matching TRBD1. The material sequenced was PBMCs. This CDR3 reads CASSMGQSHDNKADTQYF. CDR3 DNA sequence: TGTGCCAGTAGTATGGGACAGTCGCACGATAATAAAGCAGATACGCAGTATTTT.